Listed below are T cell receptor beta chains from one sample, sequenced in a study of T cell changes during pregnancy in multiple sclerosis. Produced via immunoSEQ multiplex PCR; TCRdb's table is partial and in-frame only. This table has around 80,000 clones, roughly 94% appearing once. Sample: peripheral blood, taken before pregnancy. The receptor set was obtained from a female donor with multiple sclerosis, enrolled in a pregnancy study. Each CDR3 is given with its conserved first and last residue.

V: TRBV7-6
J: TRBJ1-3
CDR3: CASSLERGGTSGNTIYF

V: TRBV28
J: TRBJ1-5
CDR3: CASRAQGDNQPQHF

V: TRBV13
J: TRBJ2-5
CDR3: CASRARGAETQYF

V: TRBV6-1
J: TRBJ1-5
CDR3: CASSEGHATQHF

V: TRBV7-2
J: TRBJ2-7
CDR3: CASSPAGQTNEQYF

V: TRBV7-4
J: TRBJ2-5
CDR3: CASSARGQETQYF

V: TRBV27
J: TRBJ2-1
CDR3: CASRRTSGRARRDEQFF

V: TRBV6-5
J: TRBJ2-7
CDR3: CASSYIATEQYF

V: TRBV14
J: TRBJ1-1
CDR3: CASSLGTEAFF

V: TRBV4-2
J: TRBJ1-1
CDR3: CASSQGALNTEAFF

V: TRBV2
J: TRBJ1-1
CDR3: CASRSRDRGRGPTEAFF

V: TRBV7-2
J: TRBJ1-2
CDR3: CASSSTSTGYGYTF

V: TRBV6-4
J: TRBJ2-7
CDR3: CASSDSEGPYEQYF

V: TRBV9
J: TRBJ2-2
CDR3: CASSERDNGELFF

V: TRBV5-1
J: TRBJ2-3
CDR3: CASRSEAISTDTQYF

V: TRBV5-4
J: TRBJ1-1
CDR3: CASSLEWSPNTEAFF

V: TRBV18
J: TRBJ2-3
CDR3: CASSLTSGSSDTQYF

V: TRBV30
J: TRBJ2-5
CDR3: CAWSVGTGQETQYF

V: TRBV27
J: TRBJ2-7
CDR3: CASSLATGAPYEQYF

V: TRBV19
J: TRBJ2-7
CDR3: CASSSRTSGSLEQYF

V: TRBV7-2
J: TRBJ2-7
CDR3: CASGKSGRIYEQYF

V: TRBV5-1
J: TRBJ2-7
CDR3: CASSLDLGGYEQYF

V: TRBV9
J: TRBJ1-2
CDR3: CASSPTGHPNYGYTF

V: TRBV19
J: TRBJ1-1
CDR3: CASSIRGQGNTEAFF

V: TRBV19
J: TRBJ1-5
CDR3: CASTHGTASNQPQHF

V: TRBV7-9
J: TRBJ2-7
CDR3: CASRRDSTYEQYF

V: TRBV19
J: TRBJ1-2
CDR3: CASKPTGDFYGYTF

V: TRBV9
J: TRBJ2-7
CDR3: CASSVGSTSGSVAYEQYF

V: TRBV6-5
J: TRBJ1-2
CDR3: CATGQTYGYTF

V: TRBV27
J: TRBJ1-1
CDR3: CASSYGQGATEAFF

V: TRBV4-3
J: TRBJ2-7
CDR3: CASSPGPGLAGVEQYF

V: TRBV6-5
J: TRBJ2-7
CDR3: CASSPGGTGAYEQYF

V: TRBV6-1
J: TRBJ1-2
CDR3: CASSERLQQGRGANYGYTF

V: TRBV9
J: TRBJ2-1
CDR3: CASSDNRDYYNEQFF

V: TRBV5-1
J: TRBJ2-7
CDR3: CASGPLHEQYF

V: TRBV28
J: TRBJ2-7
CDR3: CASSFRGLAETYEQYF

V: TRBV18
J: TRBJ2-7
CDR3: CASSPRNRVNYEQYF

V: TRBV19
J: TRBJ2-1
CDR3: CASSIAGVYNEQFF

V: TRBV29-1
J: TRBJ1-2
CDR3: CSVASMWGGVFGYTF